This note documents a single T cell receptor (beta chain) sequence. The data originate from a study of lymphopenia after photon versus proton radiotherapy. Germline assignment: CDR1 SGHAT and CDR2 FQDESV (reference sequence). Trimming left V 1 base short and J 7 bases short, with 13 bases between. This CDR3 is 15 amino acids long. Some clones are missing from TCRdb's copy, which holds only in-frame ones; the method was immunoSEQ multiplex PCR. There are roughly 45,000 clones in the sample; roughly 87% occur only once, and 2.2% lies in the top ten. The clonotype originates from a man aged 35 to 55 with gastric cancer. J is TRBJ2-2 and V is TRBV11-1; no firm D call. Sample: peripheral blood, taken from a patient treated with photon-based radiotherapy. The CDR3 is CASSLGTQYHGELFF. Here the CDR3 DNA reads TGTGCCAGCAGCTTAGGGACCCAGTATCACGGGGAGCTGTTTTTT.